This TCR beta chain was retrieved from a study of T cell repertoires in cytomegalovirus infection. The germline V gene encodes CDR1 SGHNT and CDR2 YENEEA. V lost 5 bases and J 5 bases, leaving 16 bases between the germline ends. The CDR3 runs 15 residues. A few counts support this clonotype. TCRdb called the reads again in MiXCR, with one record for every CDR3 protein. The table lists 560,000 or so distinct CDR3 sequences, approximately 15% of them singletons. This TCR was recovered from a human donor in good health (CMV status not recorded). Some clones in this sample may be carry-over from other donors' samples. V and J are TRBV11-3 and TRBJ2-1, with a weak D call TRBD2 (7 bases). The sequenced sample was CD8+ T cells from PBMCs. This chain's CDR3 is CASSITGGPNNEQFF. DNA for the CDR3: TGTGCCAGCAGCATAACGGGGGGCCCCAACAATGAGCAGTTCTTC.